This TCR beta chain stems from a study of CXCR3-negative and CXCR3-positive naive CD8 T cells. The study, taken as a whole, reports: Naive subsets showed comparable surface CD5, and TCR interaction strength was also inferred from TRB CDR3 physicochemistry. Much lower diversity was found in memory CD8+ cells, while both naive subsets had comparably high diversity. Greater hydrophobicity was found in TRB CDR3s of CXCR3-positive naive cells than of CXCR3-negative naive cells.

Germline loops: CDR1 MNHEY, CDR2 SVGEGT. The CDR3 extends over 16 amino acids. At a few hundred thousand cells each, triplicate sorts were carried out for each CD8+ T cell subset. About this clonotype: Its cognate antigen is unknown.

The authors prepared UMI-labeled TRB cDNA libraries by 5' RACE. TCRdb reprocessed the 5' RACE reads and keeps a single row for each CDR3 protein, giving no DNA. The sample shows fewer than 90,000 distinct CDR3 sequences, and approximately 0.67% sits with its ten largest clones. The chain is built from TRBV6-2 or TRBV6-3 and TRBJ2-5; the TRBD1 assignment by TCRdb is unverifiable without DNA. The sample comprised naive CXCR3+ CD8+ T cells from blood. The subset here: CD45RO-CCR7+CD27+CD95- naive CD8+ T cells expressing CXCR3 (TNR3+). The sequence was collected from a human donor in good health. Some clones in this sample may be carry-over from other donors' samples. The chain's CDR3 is CASSPYTGRGQETQYF.